This is a list of T cell receptor beta chains from one sample in a study of blood T cell repertoires in COVID-19. Libraries were prepared by immunoSEQ multiplex PCR; TCRdb keeps only in-frame clonotypes and omits some of them. The repertoire holds 200,000 to 300,000 clones, with 87% as singletons. The specimen was peripheral blood. These receptors came from a man between 60 and 75 years old who had recovered from COVID-19. CDR3s include the opening cysteine and the closing phenylalanine or tryptophan. Each record gives: J gene, D gene, V gene, clone size, CDR3 DNA, CDR3 protein. The D gene is left open where the match is weak. Clone size is stated in some rows and not others, as once, few, many or a class when expanded.

J: TRBJ1-5
D: TRBD1
V: TRBV10-3
size: .
DNA: TGTGCCATCAGTGGTCAGGGGGCCAGCAATCAGCCCCAGCATTTT
CDR3: CAISGQGASNQPQHF

J: TRBJ2-3
D: .
V: TRBV12-3/TRBV12-4
size: .
DNA: TGTGCCAGCAGTTTCACGGGGACAGATACGCAGTATTTT
CDR3: CASSFTGTDTQYF

J: TRBJ1-3
D: .
V: TRBV7-6
size: .
DNA: TGTGCCAGCAGCTTAGCTGGCAGCAGGGGCCTTCAGAGGGACACCATATATTTT
CDR3: CASSLAGSRGLQRDTIYF

J: TRBJ1-3
D: TRBD1
V: TRBV6-5
size: .
DNA: TGTGCCAGCAAAACGCAGACAGGGTGGGGGAACACCATATATTTT
CDR3: CASKTQTGWGNTIYF

J: TRBJ1-5
D: TRBD1
V: TRBV6-2/TRBV6-3
size: .
DNA: TGTGCCAGCAGTCACTGGGGGACAGGGAATGAGAATCAGCCCCAGCATTTT
CDR3: CASSHWGTGNENQPQHF

J: TRBJ1-1
D: .
V: TRBV5-1
size: .
DNA: TGCGCCAGCAGCTTGACAGCCATGAACACTGAAGCTTTCTTT
CDR3: CASSLTAMNTEAFF

J: TRBJ2-3
D: .
V: TRBV30
size: .
DNA: TGTGCCTGGAACACTAGAGGACCCTGGGATACGCAGTATTTT
CDR3: CAWNTRGPWDTQYF

J: TRBJ2-7
D: TRBD2
V: TRBV28
size: few
DNA: TGTGCCAGCAGTTCGCCTAGCGGGGGGCTCTACGAGCAGTACTTC
CDR3: CASSSPSGGLYEQYF

J: TRBJ2-3
D: TRBD2
V: TRBV7-8
size: .
DNA: TGTGCCAGCAGCTCCCTGCTAGCGGGGGCGGGAGATACGCAGTATTTT
CDR3: CASSSLLAGAGDTQYF

J: TRBJ2-6
D: .
V: TRBV5-1
size: .
DNA: TGCGCCAGCAGCCCCCAGGACAGACGTCCTGGGGCCAACGTCCTGACTTTC
CDR3: CASSPQDRRPGANVLTF

J: TRBJ2-2
D: .
V: TRBV9
size: .
DNA: TGTGCCAGCAGCGTCGTGGAGGGGCTCGGCACCGGGGAGCTGTTTTTT
CDR3: CASSVVEGLGTGELFF

J: TRBJ1-1
D: .
V: TRBV25-1
size: .
DNA: TGTGCCAGCAGTCACGGGTTGAGAAACACTGAAGCTTTCTTT
CDR3: CASSHGLRNTEAFF

J: TRBJ1-6
D: .
V: TRBV14
size: few
DNA: TGTGCCAGCAGCCAGAGCTCCTATAATTCACCCCTCCACTTT
CDR3: CASSQSSYNSPLHF

J: TRBJ2-3
D: .
V: TRBV7-9
size: .
DNA: TGTGCCAGCAGCTCTACGGTGGATACGCAGTATTTT
CDR3: CASSSTVDTQYF

J: TRBJ2-3
D: TRBD2
V: TRBV2
size: once
DNA: TGTGCCATCTCGGGTAGGAGCGGGGACACAGATACGCAGTATTTT
CDR3: CAISGRSGDTDTQYF

J: TRBJ2-1
D: TRBD1
V: TRBV5-6
size: .
DNA: TGTGCCAGCAGCAGAATGGGACAGGGGTCCTACAATGAGCAGTTCTTC
CDR3: CASSRMGQGSYNEQFF

J: TRBJ1-5
D: TRBD1
V: TRBV15
size: .
DNA: TGTGCCACCAGCAGAGTACGGGACAGGGGGGTAAATCAGCCCCAGCATTTT
CDR3: CATSRVRDRGVNQPQHF

J: TRBJ1-5
D: TRBD1
V: TRBV7-6
size: .
DNA: TGTGCCAGCAGCGCTACGCCGGGACAGGACAATCAGCCCCAGCATTTT
CDR3: CASSATPGQDNQPQHF

J: TRBJ1-2
D: .
V: TRBV4-1
size: .
DNA: TGCGCCAGCAGCCGAGGGACATTAGCTAACTATGGCTACACCTTC
CDR3: CASSRGTLANYGYTF

J: TRBJ1-1
D: .
V: TRBV7-2
size: .
DNA: TGTGCCAGCAGCTTAATCTGGCAGCCTAGGGGCACTGAAGCTTTCTTT
CDR3: CASSLIWQPRGTEAFF

J: TRBJ2-3
D: TRBD2
V: TRBV4-2
size: .
DNA: TGTGCCAGCAGCCAAGAAAGCGGGACTATAGGGTACTCAGATACGCAGTATTTT
CDR3: CASSQESGTIGYSDTQYF

J: TRBJ1-4
D: TRBD1
V: TRBV7-9
size: .
DNA: TGTGCCAGCAGCTTGAAGGGACAGATTAATGAAAAACTGTTTTTT
CDR3: CASSLKGQINEKLFF

J: TRBJ2-2
D: TRBD1
V: TRBV19
size: .
DNA: TGTGCCAGTAGAATATCGGACAGGGGCAACACCGGGGAGCTGTTTTTT
CDR3: CASRISDRGNTGELFF

J: TRBJ2-3
D: .
V: TRBV28
size: .
DNA: TGTGCCAGCAGTCTAGTTAAAACAGATACGCAGTATTTT
CDR3: CASSLVKTDTQYF

J: TRBJ2-5
D: .
V: TRBV7-2
size: .
DNA: TGTGCCAGCAGCTTAGGGCCCCAACCAGGGGAGACCCAGTACTTC
CDR3: CASSLGPQPGETQYF

J: TRBJ1-3
D: TRBD1
V: TRBV24-1
size: .
DNA: TGTGCCACCAGTGATTCCGGGACAGCCTCTGGAAACACCATATATTTT
CDR3: CATSDSGTASGNTIYF

J: TRBJ1-1
D: .
V: TRBV5-1
size: once
DNA: TGCGCCAGCAGCCTCGCGAGGAACACTGAAGCTTTCTTT
CDR3: CASSLARNTEAFF

J: TRBJ2-1
D: .
V: TRBV5-1
size: .
DNA: TGCGCCAGCAGCAGCAGACAGGAACTTTACAATGAGCAGTTCTTC
CDR3: CASSSRQELYNEQFF

J: TRBJ2-6
D: .
V: TRBV7-9
size: .
DNA: TGTGCCAGCAGTTTCGGAGGGGGGGCCTCTGGGGCCAACGTCCTGACTTTC
CDR3: CASSFGGGASGANVLTF

J: TRBJ2-5
D: TRBD2
V: TRBV7-2
size: .
DNA: TGTGCCAGCAGCTTAGGACTAGCGGGGGTCCAAGAGACCCAGTACTTC
CDR3: CASSLGLAGVQETQYF

J: TRBJ2-6
D: .
V: TRBV3-1/TRBV3-2
size: .
DNA: TGTGCCAGCAGCCAAGACGAGCGGACCTCTGGGGCCAACGTCCTGACTTTC
CDR3: CASSQDERTSGANVLTF

J: TRBJ2-1
D: .
V: TRBV7-9
size: many
DNA: TGTGCCAGCAGCCCCGTGGATCAGAGGGTCAATGAGCAGTTCTTC
CDR3: CASSPVDQRVNEQFF

J: TRBJ2-3
D: .
V: TRBV5-6
size: .
DNA: TGTGCCAGCAGCTTGGGAGGGAGCACAGATACGCAGTATTTT
CDR3: CASSLGGSTDTQYF